This record covers a single T cell receptor beta chain. CDR1 and CDR2 from the germline V gene are LGHDT and YNNKEL (reference sequence). There are 16 residues in the CDR3. Trimming took off 1 base at V and 0 bases at J, with 9 bases between the two ends. This sample was included in a study of blood T cells in healthy people across ages. Primed by a sample-barcoded 5' primer and a J-beta primer mix, a second PCR proceeded for 7 to 11 cycles. TCRdb called the 5' RACE reads again in MiXCR, with one record for every CDR3 protein. Here the sample spans some 900,000 distinct CDR3 sequences, under 50% being singletons.

Sample: blood. This TCR came from a man aged 30 to 45 in good health. The chain couples TRBV3-1 to TRBJ1-4; no definite D call. The CDR3 DNA reads TGTGCCAGCAGCCAAGGAAAGACATCAACTAATGAAAAACTGTTTTTT. Protein: CASSQGKTSTNEKLFF. Full variable domain (rest looked up from reference TRBV3-1 and TRBJ1-4): DTAVSQTPKYLVTQMGNDKSIKCEQNLGHDTMYWYKQDSKKFLKIMFSYNNKELIINETVPNRFSPKSPDKAHLNLHINSLELGDSAVYFCASSQGKTSTNEKLFFGSGTQLSVL.